A selection of T cell receptor beta chains follows, all from one sample in a study of CD8 T cells in Susac syndrome. A single record per CDR3 protein comes from TCRdb applying MiXCR to the immunoSEQ multiplex PCR reads. Altogether about 140,000 distinct CDR3 sequences are present, 85% to 95% being singletons, with the ten largest covering approximately 0.11%. The sequenced sample was CD4+ T cells from PBMCs. The receptors were sampled from a human donor with multiple sclerosis. Both conserved end residues are part of each CDR3. A D gene is named only where the DNA matches it firmly. Not every row has a clone size; where given, it reads once, few, many or a size class.

TRBJ2-5,NA,NA,TRBV3-1,CASSQVHEVGETQYF,TGTGCCAGCAGCCAAGTCCACGAGGTCGGAGAGACCCAGTACTTC
TRBJ2-3,NA,NA,TRBV25-1,CASSVGGATDTQYF,TGTGCCAGCAGTGTTGGCGGGGCGACAGATACGCAGTATTTT
TRBJ1-1,NA,NA,TRBV7-2,CASSPGEGFSGAFF,TGTGCCAGCAGCCCGGGAGAGGGTTTTTCAGGAGCTTTCTTT
TRBJ2-7,TRBD2,NA,TRBV10-3,CAIGRLAGGTYEQYF,TGTGCCATCGGCCGACTAGCGGGGGGAACCTACGAGCAGTACTTC
TRBJ1-3,TRBD1,NA,TRBV15,CATSRNRGSRSGNTIYF,TGTGCCACCAGCAGAAACAGGGGTAGCCGCTCTGGAAACACCATATATTTT
TRBJ2-4,NA,NA,TRBV4-1,CASSSRGIQYF,TGCGCCAGCAGCTCCCGGGGCATTCAGTACTTC
TRBJ1-1,NA,NA,TRBV3-1,CASSQVGGNTEAFF,TGTGCCAGCAGCCAAGTTGGAGGGAACACTGAAGCTTTCTTT
TRBJ1-5,NA,NA,TRBV27,CASSLRGRQPQHF,TGTGCCAGCAGTTTAAGGGGTAGGCAGCCCCAGCATTTT
TRBJ1-1,NA,NA,TRBV3-1,CASSQDGVNTEAFF,TGTGCCAGCAGCCAAGATGGGGTGAACACTGAAGCTTTCTTT
TRBJ2-3,TRBD2,NA,TRBV12-3/TRBV12-4,CASSLSSGGRDTQYF,TGTGCCAGCAGTTTATCTAGCGGGGGAAGAGATACGCAGTATTTT
TRBJ2-2,TRBD2,NA,TRBV3-1,CASTGGLAGLGGELFF,TGTGCCAGCACGGGAGGGCTAGCGGGCCTCGGCGGGGAGCTGTTTTTT
TRBJ2-1,TRBD2,NA,TRBV5-1,CASSGGTSGVHEQFF,TGCGCCAGCAGCGGGGGGACTAGCGGGGTCCATGAGCAGTTCTTC
TRBJ1-5,TRBD1,NA,TRBV27,CASSPRDRPNQPQHF,TGTGCCAGCAGTCCACGGGACAGGCCCAATCAGCCCCAGCATTTT
TRBJ2-1,NA,once,TRBV24-1,CATSVSGAIYNEQFF,TGTGCCACCAGTGTGTCAGGGGCGATCTACAATGAGCAGTTCTTC
TRBJ2-3,NA,NA,TRBV2,CASSPGTWPDTQYF,TGTGCCAGCAGCCCAGGGACTTGGCCAGATACGCAGTATTTT
TRBJ1-2,TRBD1,NA,TRBV12-3/TRBV12-4,CASTLPPGQAHTF,TGTGCCAGCACCTTACCACCGGGACAGGCCCACACCTTC
TRBJ1-1,NA,NA,TRBV6-6,CACALRGNTEAFF,TGTGCCTGCGCCTTAAGGGGGAACACTGAAGCTTTCTTT
TRBJ2-6,TRBD1,NA,TRBV27,CASSLRTGTGANVLTF,TGTGCCAGCAGTTTAAGGACAGGGACTGGGGCCAACGTCCTGACTTTC
TRBJ1-2,NA,NA,TRBV7-2,CASSRDFGYTF,TGTGCCAGCAGCCGGGACTTTGGCTACACCTTC
TRBJ2-7,TRBD1,NA,TRBV30,CAGAGTGDNEQYF,TGTGCCGGAGCCGGGACAGGGGATAACGAGCAGTACTTC
TRBJ2-7,TRBD2,NA,TRBV27,CASHSLGGGKNEQYF,TGTGCCAGCCATTCCCTGGGCGGGGGGAAGAACGAGCAGTACTTC
TRBJ1-5,NA,NA,TRBV6-1,CASSGTLSNQPQHF,TGTGCCAGCAGTGGCACTCTTAGCAATCAGCCCCAGCATTTT
TRBJ2-3,TRBD2,NA,TRBV15,CATSRDGSGRANSDTQYF,TGTGCCACCAGCAGAGATGGGAGCGGGAGGGCCAATTCAGATACGCAGTATTTT
TRBJ2-7,TRBD2,NA,TRBV29-1,CSVVSSGNEQYF,TGCAGCGTTGTGTCTAGCGGGAACGAGCAGTACTTC
TRBJ1-1,TRBD1,NA,TRBV7-8,CASSLATNRGLNAFF,TGTGCCAGCAGCTTAGCGACCAACAGGGGATTAAATGCTTTCTTT
TRBJ2-7,NA,NA,TRBV6-2/TRBV6-3,CASSDLTGTYEQYF,TGTGCCAGCAGCGACCTGACGGGTACCTACGAGCAGTACTTC
TRBJ2-5,TRBD1,NA,TRBV25-1,CASSVQTGAYETQYF,TGTGCCAGCAGTGTTCAAACAGGGGCTTACGAGACCCAGTACTTC
TRBJ2-3,TRBD1,NA,TRBV7-2,CASRSGQAYSTDTQYF,TGTGCCAGCAGATCCGGACAGGCCTACAGCACAGATACGCAGTATTTT
TRBJ1-5,NA,NA,TRBV12-3/TRBV12-4,CASSLAGPQHF,TGTGCCAGCAGTTTGGCCGGGCCCCAGCATTTT
TRBJ2-1,TRBD2,NA,TRBV6-4,CASSLISGSTYNEQFF,TGTGCCAGCAGCCTGATTAGCGGGAGTACCTACAATGAGCAGTTCTTC
TRBJ2-7,TRBD1,NA,TRBV27,CASRPLDRVNEQYF,TGTGCCAGCAGACCCCTCGACAGGGTAAACGAGCAGTACTTC
TRBJ2-7,NA,NA,TRBV23-1,CASRRGRYEQYF,TGCGCCAGCAGGAGGGGTCGTTACGAGCAGTACTTC
TRBJ1-2,NA,NA,TRBV9,CASSKQETNYGYTF,TGTGCCAGCAGCAAACAAGAAACAAACTATGGCTACACCTTC
TRBJ2-5,NA,NA,TRBV20-1,CSASLLVEETQYF,TGCAGTGCTAGCCTGTTGGTGGAGGAGACCCAGTACTTC
TRBJ2-1,TRBD2,NA,TRBV7-2,CASSLGGASGTLEQFF,TGTGCCAGCAGCTTAGGCGGGGCTAGCGGGACCCTTGAGCAGTTCTTC
TRBJ2-1,NA,NA,TRBV27,CASSFSTTAGQFEQFF,TGTGCCAGCAGTTTCTCAACGACAGCTGGACAGTTTGAGCAGTTCTTC
TRBJ2-3,TRBD2,NA,TRBV13,CASSLVGLAGVTDTQYF,TGTGCCAGCAGCTTAGTGGGACTAGCGGGGGTCACAGATACGCAGTATTTT
TRBJ2-7,NA,NA,TRBV2,CASSEAGTPSYEQYF,TGTGCCAGCAGTGAAGCTGGGACGCCTTCCTACGAGCAGTACTTC
TRBJ2-5,NA,NA,TRBV7-9,CASSFQGGQETQYF,TGTGCCAGCAGCTTTCAGGGTGGGCAAGAGACCCAGTACTTC
TRBJ2-1,TRBD1,NA,TRBV24-1,CATASGTGGRNEQFF,TGTGCCACCGCCAGTGGGACAGGGGGGAGAAATGAGCAGTTCTTC
TRBJ1-1,NA,NA,TRBV4-1,CASRGVLRNTEAFF,TGCGCCAGCAGGGGGGTCCTCCGGAACACTGAAGCTTTCTTT
TRBJ2-6,NA,NA,TRBV30,CACTTIGRPGANVLTF,TGTGCCTGTACCACCATAGGGAGGCCTGGGGCCAACGTCCTGACTTTC
TRBJ2-1,TRBD1,NA,TRBV20-1,CSARDLGQGARNEQFF,TGCAGTGCTAGGGACCTGGGACAGGGGGCTAGAAATGAGCAGTTCTTC
TRBJ2-6,NA,NA,TRBV6-6,CASSSIGPSGANVLTF,TGTGCCAGCAGTTCCATAGGTCCCTCTGGGGCCAACGTCCTGACTTTC
TRBJ1-6,NA,NA,TRBV20-1,CSASDSYNSPLHF,TGCAGTGCTAGTGATTCCTATAATTCACCCCTCCACTTT
TRBJ1-2,NA,NA,TRBV7-9,CASSSQAYGYTF,TGTGCCAGCAGCTCACAGGCATATGGCTACACCTTC
TRBJ2-5,TRBD1,NA,TRBV15,CATDRGRETQYF,TGTGCCACGGACAGGGGTAGGGAGACCCAGTACTTC
TRBJ1-5,NA,NA,TRBV20-1,CSARDSAGNQPQHF,TGCAGTGCTAGAGATTCTGCAGGAAATCAGCCCCAGCATTTT
TRBJ2-1,NA,NA,TRBV5-1,CASSLGRTVGNEQFF,TGCGCCAGCAGCTTGGGCAGGACAGTCGGCAATGAGCAGTTCTTC
TRBJ2-2,NA,NA,TRBV30,CAWSKDRVGTGELFF,TGTGCCTGGAGTAAGGACAGAGTAGGGACCGGGGAGCTGTTTTTT
TRBJ2-3,NA,NA,TRBV30,CAWSVPRRDTQYF,TGTGCCTGGAGTGTCCCCCGCAGAGATACGCAGTATTTT
TRBJ2-3,TRBD2,NA,TRBV5-1,CASKTAGGGTDTQYF,TGCGCCAGCAAGACAGCGGGAGGAGGCACAGATACGCAGTATTTT
TRBJ2-1,NA,NA,TRBV7-9,CASSPLTDNEQFF,TGTGCCAGCAGTCCACTTACAGACAATGAGCAGTTCTTC
TRBJ2-3,TRBD2,NA,TRBV15,CATSLSGRTDTQYF,TGTGCCACCAGCCTGAGCGGGAGAACAGATACGCAGTATTTT
TRBJ1-1,TRBD1,NA,TRBV18,CASSPLPRGQANTEAFF,TGTGCCAGCTCACCACTACCCCGGGGACAGGCGAACACTGAAGCTTTCTTT